The clone carrying this T cell receptor (beta chain) has a single count. Antigen unknown. V lost 4 bases and J lost 7, with 18 bases in between. This CDR3 has 15 residues. Germline loops: CDR1 SGHRS, CDR2 YFSETQ. The data derive from a study of lymphopenia after photon versus proton radiotherapy. Whole-study findings and limits: Proton therapy kept repertoires fairly stable, unlike photons, which gained effector/memory cells. Only patients who died were analyzed for survival; proton advantage is unproven. Larger post-nadir TCR diversity loss correlated inversely with survival in deceased patients. After lymphocyte nadir, photon-treated repertoires showed oligoclonal expansion, especially CD8+ Temra.

Assay: immunoSEQ multiplex PCR; the TCRdb copy retains only in-frame clones and omits some. The sample shows around 150,000 clones, more than 85% of them seen only once. The sequence was collected from a man aged 45 to 65 with gastric cancer. The gene calls are TRBV5-1 and TRBJ2-1, with D tentatively TRBD1 or TRBD2 (6 bases each). The material sequenced was peripheral blood, taken from a patient treated with photon-based radiotherapy. CDR3 protein: CASSTRGISGNEQFF. The DNA of the CDR3 is TGCGCCAGCAGCACCAGGGGTATCAGCGGGAATGAGCAGTTCTTC.